This TCR beta chain comes out of a study of blood T cell repertoires in COVID-19. Study context: The cDNA or gDNA used as material had been derived from T cells, B-cell-depleted T cells, or PBMCs.

The CDR3 runs to 14 residues. CDR1 is SGHDT, CDR2 YYEEEE, per germline. Trimming pared 3 bases from V and 4 bases from J, leaving 8 bases between. Sequencing used immunoSEQ multiplex PCR; TCRdb keeps in-frame clones, though not all of them. The profile covers about 180,000 clones, with 80% to 90% appearing a single time and 1.5% to 2% taken by the ten largest. The sequenced material came from peripheral blood. J is TRBJ2-6 and V is TRBV5-6; D unclear. This clonotype originated in a man between 18 and 35 years old who had recovered from COVID-19. In nucleotides, the CDR3 is TGTGCCAGCAGCTCCCTCAGGGGGGCCAACGTCCTGACTTTC. Protein sequence: CASSSLRGANVLTF.